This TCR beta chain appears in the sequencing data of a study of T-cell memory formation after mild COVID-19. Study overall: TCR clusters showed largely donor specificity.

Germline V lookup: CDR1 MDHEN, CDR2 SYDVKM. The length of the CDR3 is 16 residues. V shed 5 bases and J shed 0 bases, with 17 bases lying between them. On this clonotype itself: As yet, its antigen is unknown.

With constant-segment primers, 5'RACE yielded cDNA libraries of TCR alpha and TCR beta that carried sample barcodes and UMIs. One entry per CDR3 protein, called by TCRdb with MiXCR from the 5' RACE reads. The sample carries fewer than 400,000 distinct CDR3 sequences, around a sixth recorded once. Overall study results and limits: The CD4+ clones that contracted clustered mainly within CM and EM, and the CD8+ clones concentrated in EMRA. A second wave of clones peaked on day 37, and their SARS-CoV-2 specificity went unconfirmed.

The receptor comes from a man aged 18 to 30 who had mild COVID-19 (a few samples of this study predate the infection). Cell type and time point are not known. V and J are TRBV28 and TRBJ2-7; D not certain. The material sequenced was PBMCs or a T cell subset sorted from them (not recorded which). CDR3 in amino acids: CASSGVRINSSYEQYV. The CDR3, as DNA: TGTGCCAGCAGTGGAGTTCGAATCAACAGCTCCTACGAGCAGTACGTC.